These 21 T cell receptor beta chains came from one sample sequenced in a study of CD8+ T cells in alopecia areata. RNA extraction and reverse transcription yielded cDNA as sequencing template. Assay: immunoSEQ multiplex PCR; the TCRdb copy retains only in-frame clones and omits some. The sample consists of over 120,000 clones, 45% to 60% of them appearing once. Treatment in this sample: oral pan-JAK inhibitor, 5-10 mg twice daily. This sample comprised CD8+ T cells sorted from blood, obtained at week 4, from a patient treated with tofacitinib. Source of these receptors: a human donor with alopecia areata.

This clone was counted once. The chain employs TRBV7-6 and TRBJ2-7; 8 positions match TRBD1. Germline V gene data show CDR1 as SGHVS and CDR2 as FNYEAQ. V lost 5 bases and J lost 7; bases outside the gene matches: 13. The CDR3 is made up of 15 amino acids. CDR3 loop: CASSPSPGQALEQYF. CDR3 sequence (DNA): TGTGCCAGCAGCCCTTCCCCGGGACAGGCCCTTGAGCAGTACTTC.

A few counts support this clone. The chain uses TRBV10-3 and TRBJ2-2; TRBD1 might be the D (5 bases). V lost 6 bases and J 1 base, leaving 18 bases between the germline ends. Germline lookup yields CDR1 ENHRY and CDR2 SYGVKD. The CDR3 is 17 amino acids. CDR3 sequence: CAIREPGGARNTGELFF. Written as DNA, the CDR3 is TGTGCCATCAGGGAACCGGGTGGGGCACGGAACACCGGGGAGCTGTTTTTT.

The chain has TRBV15 and TRBJ1-5; D is perhaps TRBD1 (5 bases). Germline V gene lookup returns CDR1 LNHNV and CDR2 YYDKDF (reference sequence). The V and J ends lost 4 bases and 2 bases respectively, with 9 bases between them. CDR3 size: 14 residues. The CDR3 sequence is CATSTGSGNQPQHF. The CDR3 region has the DNA TGTGCCACCAGCACAGGGTCCGGCAATCAGCCCCAGCATTTT.

This clone was observed a few times. In the same sample, other DNA sequences code for this CDR3. The chain uses TRBV30 and TRBJ2-3, with TRBD2 as a possible D gene (6 bases). From germline, CDR1 is GTSNPN and CDR2 SVGIG (reference sequence). This CDR3 has 14 residues. The V end was cut by 0 bases, the J end by 1 base, with 8 bases between. The CDR3 nucleotides read TGTGCCTGGAGTGTGCGCGGGGGCACAGATACGCAGTATTTT. Its protein product is CAWSVRGGTDTQYF.

The V and J genes are TRBV9 and TRBJ2-5; D unclear. V lost 3 bases, J lost 3 bases, and 9 bases lay in between. This CDR3 has 13 residues. Per germline, CDR1 SGDLS and CDR2 YYNGEE. CDR3 loop: CASSAGWEETQYF. In DNA, the CDR3 is TGTGCCAGCAGCGCCGGATGGGAAGAGACCCAGTACTTC.

The chain uses TRBV11-2 and TRBJ2-2; weak D call: TRBD2 (5 bases). Germline V lookup: CDR1 SGHAT, CDR2 FQNNGV. V lost 2 bases to trimming and J lost 6 bases, with 13 bases between them. This CDR3 region has 15 residues. The CDR3 reads CASSLTPGWSGELFF. DNA for the CDR3: TGTGCCAGCAGCTTAACCCCGGGGTGGTCCGGGGAGCTGTTTTTT.

The sample holds one count of this clone. V is TRBV27 and J is TRBJ1-2; D perhaps matches TRBD1 (5 bases). V dropped 6 bases and J dropped 4 bases, with 15 bases sitting between them. The V gene's germline CDR1 is MNHEY and CDR2 SMNVEV (reference sequence). The length of the CDR3 is 14 residues. Here the CDR3 DNA reads TGTGCCAGCAGCCCGGACACCCGGGTCTATGGCTACACCTTC. This sequence encodes CASSPDTRVYGYTF.

V usage is TRBV30 and J usage is TRBJ2-5, with D perhaps assigned TRBD1 or TRBD2 (5 bases each). Trimming took off 1 base at V and 3 bases at J, with 9 bases between the two ends. CDR1 and CDR2 from the germline V gene are GTSNPN and SVGIG (reference sequence). This CDR3 is built from 13 residues. CDR3: CAWSGLGEETQYF. CDR3 coding DNA: TGTGCCTGGAGTGGACTGGGGGAAGAGACCCAGTACTTC.

This clone occurred once. This chain links TRBV27 with TRBJ2-1, with TRBD2 matching over 12 bases. CDR3 length: 17 residues. CDR1 is MNHEY, CDR2 SMNVEV, per germline (reference sequence). V lost 1 base, J lost 8 bases, and 9 bases stayed unmatched. In nucleotides, the CDR3 is TGTGCCAGCAGTTTATGGTCTAGCGGGGGGGCCAGCGATGAGCAGTTCTTC. Protein sequence: CASSLWSSGGASDEQFF.

V is TRBV2 and J is TRBJ1-1; D gene ambiguous. The germline gives CDR1 SNHLY, CDR2 FYNNEI. V dropped 3 bases and J dropped 10 bases, with 15 bases sitting between them. The CDR3 loop spans 13 amino acids. The CDR3 spells CASSDSIGYRAFF. The CDR3 DNA sequence: TGTGCCAGCAGTGATTCAATCGGTTATCGAGCTTTCTTT.

V usage is TRBV27 and J usage is TRBJ1-2; D unclear. The V end lost 5 bases, the J end lost 8 bases, and 21 bases lay between the germline ends. Germline V gene sequence: CDR1 MNHEY, CDR2 SMNVEV (reference sequence). The CDR3 spans 15 residues. CDR3: CASSPGRNGPRGYTF. CDR3 nucleotide sequence: TGTGCCAGCAGTCCTGGAAGGAATGGACCCAGGGGCTACACCTTC.

V gene TRBV27 combines with J gene TRBJ1-2, with TRBD1 identical over 7 bases. The CDR3 consists of 20 residues. Germline V lookup: CDR1 MNHEY, CDR2 SMNVEV (reference sequence). Trimming took 4 bases from V and 0 from J; bases not matched to a gene: 20. CDR3 residues: CASSSQIETGRITTNYGYTF. In nucleotides, the CDR3 is TGTGCCAGCAGTTCGCAAATCGAGACAGGGAGGATTACGACTAACTATGGCTACACCTTC.

The chain recombines TRBV6-5 with TRBJ2-1; 7 nucleotides align to TRBD2. CDR1 and CDR2 (germline): MNHEY, SVGAGI. Trimming took 0 bases from V and 5 from J; bases not matched to a gene: 7. This CDR3 has 16 residues. CDR3: CASSYSAGETHNEQFF. DNA for the CDR3: TGTGCCAGCAGTTACTCCGCGGGGGAAACACACAATGAGCAGTTCTTC.

The CDR3 sequence: CASSEGNEQFF. The CDR3 nucleotides read TGTGCCAGCAGCGAGGGCAATGAGCAGTTCTTC. The gene calls are TRBV9 and TRBJ2-1; no clear D gene. The germline CDR1 and CDR2 sequences are SGDLS and YYNGEE. This CDR3 spans 11 amino acids. V was trimmed by 3 bases and J by 6 bases, leaving 4 bases between them.

V gene TRBV9 combines with J gene TRBJ1-1; no firm D call. The CDR3 is 13 residues long. The V end was cut by 3 bases, the J end by 4 bases, with 10 bases between. The V gene's germline CDR1 is SGDLS and CDR2 YYNGEE. Here the CDR3 reads CASSEYLFTEAFF. CDR3 nucleotide sequence: TGTGCCAGCAGCGAGTACCTTTTCACTGAAGCTTTCTTT.

V and J are TRBV6-5 and TRBJ2-7; no reliable D call. V was cut by 6 bases and J by 3 bases, with 12 bases left in between. Germline CDR1 and CDR2: MNHEY and SVGAGI. CDR3 length: 13 amino acids. CDR3 sequence (DNA): TGTGCCAGCAGCCAAGACATCCTCTACGAGCAGTACTTC. It codes for CASSQDILYEQYF.

This sequence joins TRBV30 and TRBJ1-5; 9 bases align to TRBD1. The CDR3 totals 16 residues. Germline V gene lookup returns CDR1 GTSNPN and CDR2 SVGIG (reference sequence). The ends lost 5 bases at V and 6 bases at J; junction bases unmatched: 14. CDR3: CAWQDRGIRRGQPQHF. The CDR3 region has the DNA TGTGCCTGGCAGGACAGGGGAATACGGAGGGGTCAGCCCCAGCATTTT. The full variable domain, rest sourced from reference TRBV30 and TRBJ1-5, is SQTIHQWPATLVQPVGSPLSLECTVEGTSNPNLYWYRQAAGRGLQLLFYSVGIGQISSEVPQNLSASRPQDRQFILSSKKLLLSDSGFYLCAWQDRGIRRGQPQHFGDGTRLSIL.

The chain couples TRBV13 to TRBJ2-1; TRBD2 is a possible D gene (7 bases). CDR3 size: 15 residues. Germline CDR1 PRHDT, CDR2 FYEKMQ (reference sequence). Trimming took 5 bases from V and 7 from J, leaving 18 bases between them. Written as DNA, the CDR3 is TGTGCCAGCAGCCCCGGGGGGCAGGGCGTTAATGAGCAGTTCTTC. Translating gives CASSPGGQGVNEQFF.

V gene TRBV27 combines with J gene TRBJ2-5, with D tentatively TRBD2 (5 bases). Germline V gene data show CDR1 as MNHEY and CDR2 as SMNVEV (reference sequence). The V end lost 6 bases, the J end lost 2 bases, and 19 bases lay between the germline ends. The CDR3 is 16 amino acids. This chain's CDR3 is CASSPGVGPLQETQYF. DNA for the CDR3: TGTGCCAGCAGCCCCGGGGTTGGGCCACTTCAAGAGACCCAGTACTTC.

The rearrangement uses TRBV7-8 and TRBJ2-7, with TRBD2 matching over 9 bases. The CDR3 loop spans 16 amino acids. CDR1 and CDR2 from the germline V gene are SGHVS and FQNEAQ. The ends lost 0 bases at V and 2 bases at J; junction bases unmatched: 5. The CDR3 bases are TGTGCCAGCAGCTTAGCGGCTAGCGGGGCCACCTACGAGCAGTACTTC. As protein: CASSLAASGATYEQYF. Filled out from reference TRBV7-8 and TRBJ2-7, the complete variable domain reads GAGVSQSPRYKVAKRGQDVALRCDPISGHVSLFWYQQALGQGPEFLTYFQNEAQLDKSGLPSDRFFAERPEGSVSTLKIQRTQQEDSAVYLCASSLAASGATYEQYFGPGTRLTVT.

CDR3 sequence reads: CASSRLDRDSPLHF. CDR3 nucleotides: TGTGCCAGCAGCCGGCTGGACAGGGATTCACCCCTCCACTTT. The rearrangement uses TRBV27 and TRBJ1-6, with TRBD1 matching 8 bases. CDR1 MNHEY and CDR2 SMNVEV come from the germline V gene (reference sequence). V was pared by 6 bases and J by 8 bases, with 6 bases of the junction left unmatched. The CDR3 loop spans 14 amino acids.